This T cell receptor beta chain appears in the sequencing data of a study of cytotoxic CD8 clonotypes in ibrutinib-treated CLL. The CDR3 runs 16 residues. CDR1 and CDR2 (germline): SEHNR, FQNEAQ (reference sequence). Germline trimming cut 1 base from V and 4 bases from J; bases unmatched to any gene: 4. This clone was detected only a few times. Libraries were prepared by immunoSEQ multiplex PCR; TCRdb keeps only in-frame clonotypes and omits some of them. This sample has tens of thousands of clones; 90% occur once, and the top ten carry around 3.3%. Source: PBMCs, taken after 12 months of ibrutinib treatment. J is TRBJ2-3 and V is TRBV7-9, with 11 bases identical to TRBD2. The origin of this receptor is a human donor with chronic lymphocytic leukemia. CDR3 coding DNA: TGTGCCAGCAGCTTAGGGACTAGCGGGTTCTCAGATACGCAGTATTTT. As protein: CASSLGTSGFSDTQYF.